A selection of T cell receptor beta chains follows, all from one sample in a study of response to subunit inactivated influenza vaccine. One entry per CDR3 protein results from TCRdb running MiXCR on the RT-PCR reads. The profile shows roughly 700,000 distinct CDR3 sequences, over 11% of them singletons. Sample: PBMCs from blood, taken around two weeks before vaccination. The receptors come from a man in his forties or fifties who received an inactivated influenza vaccine. Each CDR3 is given with its conserved first and last residue. The order of the fields is D gene, J gene, clone size, V gene, CDR3 DNA, CDR3 protein. A D gene is named only where the DNA matches it firmly. The size of a clone is reported for some rows only, either as once, few or many, or as a class for expanded clones.

D gene: TRBD2; J gene: TRBJ2-3; clone size: few; V gene: TRBV7-3; CDR3 DNA: TGTGCCAGCAGCATAGCGGGAGTGGCAGATACGCAGTATTTT; CDR3 protein: CASSIAGVADTQYF
D gene: TRBD1; J gene: TRBJ2-1; clone size: NA; V gene: TRBV19; CDR3 DNA: TGTGCCAGTAGTATTCCCGGGACAGGGTCGTCGAGGCAGTTCTTC; CDR3 protein: CASSIPGTGSSRQFF
D gene: TRBD1; J gene: TRBJ2-5; clone size: many; V gene: TRBV28; CDR3 DNA: TGTGCCAGCAGTTGGGAACCGACAGGGGGTGAGACCCAGTACTTC; CDR3 protein: CASSWEPTGGETQYF
D gene: TRBD1; J gene: TRBJ2-1; clone size: NA; V gene: TRBV28; CDR3 DNA: TGTGCCAGCAGCCCGACAGGGGACCTTTGGGGTGAGCAGTTCTTC; CDR3 protein: CASSPTGDLWGEQFF
D gene: TRBD2; J gene: TRBJ2-5; clone size: NA; V gene: TRBV5-1; CDR3 DNA: TGCGCCAGCAGCTTACTAGCGGGCCGACTTACTCAAGAGACCCAGTACTTC; CDR3 protein: CASSLLAGRLTQETQYF
D gene: NA; J gene: TRBJ1-1; clone size: NA; V gene: TRBV18; CDR3 DNA: TGTGCCAGCTCACCGGACAGCCGAGCGAACACTGAAGCTTTCTTT; CDR3 protein: CASSPDSRANTEAFF
D gene: NA; J gene: TRBJ1-6; clone size: many; V gene: TRBV14; CDR3 DNA: TGTGCCAGCAGCCAAACTATGGGTGGCTCACCCCTCCACTTT; CDR3 protein: CASSQTMGGSPLHF
D gene: NA; J gene: TRBJ1-1; clone size: many; V gene: TRBV20-1; CDR3 DNA: TGCAGTGCTAGATCTCTTAGGGTGAACACTGAAGCTTTCTTT; CDR3 protein: CSARSLRVNTEAFF
D gene: NA; J gene: TRBJ2-7; clone size: few; V gene: TRBV20-1; CDR3 DNA: TGCAGTGCCTCGGTCCAGACCGCTGTGGAGCAGTACTTC; CDR3 protein: CSASVQTAVEQYF
D gene: NA; J gene: TRBJ2-5; clone size: few; V gene: TRBV12-3/TRBV12-4; CDR3 DNA: TGTGCCAGCAGTTTATTTTCGGTTCCCGAAGAGACCCAGTACTTC; CDR3 protein: CASSLFSVPEETQYF
D gene: NA; J gene: TRBJ2-3; clone size: NA; V gene: TRBV7-9; CDR3 DNA: TGTGCCAGCAGCTCCAGGGTGATCGCAGATACGCAGTATTTT; CDR3 protein: CASSSRVIADTQYF
D gene: NA; J gene: TRBJ2-2; clone size: NA; V gene: TRBV5-6; CDR3 DNA: TGTGCCAGCAGCTTGGTACCAGGGATAAACACCGGGGAGCTGTTTTTT; CDR3 protein: CASSLVPGINTGELFF
D gene: NA; J gene: TRBJ1-4; clone size: few; V gene: TRBV28; CDR3 DNA: TGTGCCAGCAGTATCCATTCCGGGGGCGATGAAAAACTGTTTTTT; CDR3 protein: CASSIHSGGDEKLFF
D gene: TRBD1; J gene: TRBJ1-1; clone size: NA; V gene: TRBV2; CDR3 DNA: TGTGCCAGCAAGGCAGGGGGGAGGGTGAACACTGAAGCTTTCTTT; CDR3 protein: CASKAGGRVNTEAFF
D gene: NA; J gene: TRBJ1-4; clone size: NA; V gene: TRBV27; CDR3 DNA: TGTGCCAGCAGTCCGAACAGGCGCGGGGATGGGAGAAAACTGTTTTTT; CDR3 protein: CASSPNRRGDGRKLFF
D gene: TRBD1; J gene: TRBJ2-1; clone size: few; V gene: TRBV25-1; CDR3 DNA: TGTGCCAGCAGTGGGGACAGGATTTTCTTCAATGAGCAGTTCTTC; CDR3 protein: CASSGDRIFFNEQFF
D gene: TRBD2; J gene: TRBJ2-1; clone size: NA; V gene: TRBV12-3/TRBV12-4; CDR3 DNA: TGTGCCAGCAGTTTAGGTAGTATGCGACTAGCGGGAAATGAGCAGTTCTTC; CDR3 protein: CASSLGSMRLAGNEQFF
D gene: TRBD2; J gene: TRBJ2-3; clone size: NA; V gene: TRBV4-2; CDR3 DNA: TGTGCCAGCAGCCCGGCGGGAGGGCCTGATACGCAGTATTTT; CDR3 protein: CASSPAGGPDTQYF
D gene: NA; J gene: TRBJ2-5; clone size: few; V gene: TRBV7-2; CDR3 DNA: TGTGCCAGCAGCTCTATACGGGCCATCCGGTGCTTC; CDR3 protein: CASSSIRAIRCF
D gene: NA; J gene: TRBJ2-1; clone size: many; V gene: TRBV5-6; CDR3 DNA: TGTGCCAGCAGCTTGGCAGGACAGCTCTACAATGAGCAGTTCTTC; CDR3 protein: CASSLAGQLYNEQFF